A single sample gave rise to the 28 T cell receptor beta chains below, sequenced in a study of cytomegalovirus exposure and HLA in healthy donors. PCR amplification relied on 60 Vbeta primers (plus 13 Jbeta primers). The assay was immunoSEQ multiplex PCR, and TCRdb's table has in-frame clones only and misses some. The sample is made up of 56,000 or so clones, and the top ten hold about 2% of it. Sequencing was done on a sample of PBMCs. The receptors here all came from a female donor in good health and CMV-seronegative.

The rearrangement joins TRBV5-1 to TRBJ2-7, with 13 bases identical to TRBD2. There are 16 residues in the CDR3. V shed 4 bases, J shed 1 base, and the junction held 5 bases outside the gene matches. Per germline, CDR1 SGHRS and CDR2 YFSETQ. CDR3 loop: CASSRGLAGLSYEQYF. The CDR3 DNA reads TGCGCCAGCAGCCGGGGACTAGCGGGATTATCCTACGAGCAGTACTTC.

The rearrangement uses TRBV29-1 and TRBJ2-1; possibly TRBD2 for D (6 bases). Germline loops: CDR1 SQVTM, CDR2 ANQGSEA. CDR3 size: 13 residues. Trimming took off 6 bases at V and 7 bases at J, with 16 bases between the two ends. Written as DNA, the CDR3 is TGCAGCGTATACCCCGGGACTTATAATGAGCAGTTCTTC. The encoded protein is CSVYPGTYNEQFF.

This chain uses TRBV19 with TRBJ2-7; TRBD2 might be the D (6 bases). Germline V gene data show CDR1 as LNHDA and CDR2 as SQIVND (reference sequence). Trimming cost V 3 bases and J 7 bases, with 13 bases left between them. The CDR3 covers 13 residues. CDR3 in DNA: TGTGCCAGTAGTATTTCGGGGGTTGGGGAGCAGTACTTC. It translates to CASSISGVGEQYF.

The chain carries TRBV5-1 and TRBJ2-2; 7 bases are a match to TRBD2. Trimming cost V 3 bases and J 7 bases; bases outside gene matches: 9. The CDR3 sequence is 15 residues long. Germline CDR1 and CDR2: SGHRS and YFSETQ. CDR3 loop: CASSSGLDPVGELFF. Written as DNA, the CDR3 is TGCGCCAGCAGCTCAGGACTAGATCCGGTCGGGGAGCTGTTTTTT.

The chain's CDR3 is CASSFGTSGYTF. CDR3 sequence (DNA): TGTGCCAGTAGTTTTGGGACTTCAGGCTACACCTTC. J is TRBJ1-2 and V is TRBV19; weak D call: TRBD1 (5 bases). Trimming stripped 5 bases from V and 8 bases from J, with 12 bases between. The CDR3 spans 12 residues. Germline V lookup: CDR1 LNHDA, CDR2 SQIVND (reference sequence).

The chain carries TRBV18 and TRBJ2-2, with 9 bases that match TRBD2. From germline, CDR1 is KGHSH and CDR2 LQKENI. The length of the CDR3 is 18 residues. With 4 bases clipped from V and 0 bases from J, the junction kept 9 bases outside the gene matches. The CDR3 DNA follows: TGTGCCAGCTCACACATCGGGACTAGCTTCTCGAACACCGGGGAGCTGTTTTTT. It specifies CASSHIGTSFSNTGELFF.

The rearrangement uses TRBV19 and TRBJ1-3, with TRBD1 matching 8 bases. Per germline, CDR1 LNHDA and CDR2 SQIVND (reference sequence). The V and J ends lost 7 bases and 2 bases, in that order; junction bases with no gene match: 10. The CDR3 totals 16 residues. The CDR3 spells CASTGQGAFPGNTIYF. Written as DNA, the CDR3 is TGTGCCAGTACCGGTCAGGGGGCATTCCCTGGAAACACCATATATTTT. The full variable domain, in which reference TRBV19 and TRBJ1-3 provide the parts outside the CDR3, is DGGITQSPKYLFRKEGQNVTLSCEQNLNHDAMYWYRQDPGQGLRLIYYSQIVNDFQKGDIAEGYSVSREKKESFPLTVTSAQKNPTAFYLCASTGQGAFPGNTIYFGEGSWLTVV.

The chain couples TRBV6-5 to TRBJ2-2; a possible D gene is TRBD2 (5 bases). CDR1 is MNHEY and CDR2 is SVGAGI in the germline V gene. V was cut by 0 bases and J by 4 bases, with 6 bases left in between. This CDR3 comprises 14 residues. In DNA, the CDR3 is TGTGCCAGCAGTTACTCAGAGGGCACCGGGGAGCTGTTTTTT. This codes for CASSYSEGTGELFF.

CDR3 loop: CASSFDTGELFF. The CDR3 DNA reads as TGCGCCAGCAGCTTCGACACCGGGGAGCTGTTTTTT. This sequence joins TRBV5-1 and TRBJ2-2; D unclear. Trimming pared 2 bases from V and 3 bases from J, leaving 2 bases between. The CDR3 covers 12 residues. CDR1 is SGHRS, CDR2 YFSETQ, per germline. Together with reference TRBV5-1 and TRBJ2-2, the CDR3 gives the full variable domain: KAGVTQTPRYLIKTRGQQVTLSCSPISGHRSVSWYQQTPGQGLQFLFEYFSETQRNKGNFPGRFSGRQFSNSRSEMNVSTLELGDSALYLCASSFDTGELFFGEGSRLTVL.

V gene TRBV11-3 combines with J gene TRBJ1-2; D not resolved. The CDR3 length is 13 residues. Per the germline V gene, CDR1 is SGHNT and CDR2 is YENEEA. Trimming shortened V by 4 bases and J by 8 bases, and 14 bases separated the two germline ends. The CDR3 loop is CASSSTEGRGYTF. The CDR3 nucleotides read TGTGCCAGCAGCTCCACCGAGGGTAGAGGCTACACCTTC.

This chain connects TRBV19 to TRBJ1-6; 7 nucleotides line up with TRBD1. V dropped 3 bases and J dropped 8; count of bases not matched to a gene: 4. The CDR3 is 14 residues long. In germline, CDR1 is LNHDA, CDR2 SQIVND (reference sequence). The CDR3 DNA follows: TGTGCCAGTAGTATCGGAGGGGGCGATTCACCCCTCCACTTT. It yields the protein CASSIGGGDSPLHF. Looking up the rest from reference TRBV19 and TRBJ1-6 gives the full variable domain: DGGITQSPKYLFRKEGQNVTLSCEQNLNHDAMYWYRQDPGQGLRLIYYSQIVNDFQKGDIAEGYSVSREKKESFPLTVTSAQKNPTAFYLCASSIGGGDSPLHFGNGTRLTVT.

The chain recombines TRBV4-2 with TRBJ2-7, with a weak D call TRBD2 (7 bases). CDR1 is LGHNA, CDR2 YNFKEQ, per germline. Deletions cut 3 bases from V and 3 bases from J, with 21 bases between. The length of the CDR3 is 17 residues. CDR3 protein: CASSHQVGGGGDYEQYF. Written as DNA, the CDR3 is TGTGCCAGCAGCCACCAAGTCGGGGGAGGGGGGGACTACGAGCAGTACTTC.

The chain links TRBV29-1 to TRBJ2-2; TRBD2 agrees at 7 bases. Germline trimming cut 4 bases from V and 0 bases from J; bases unmatched to any gene: 8. The V gene's germline CDR1 is SQVTM and CDR2 ANQGSEA. The CDR3 spans 16 residues. The CDR3, as DNA: TGCAGCGTTGGAAGAGGGAGGGGTTCGAACACCGGGGAGCTGTTTTTT. It translates to CSVGRGRGSNTGELFF.

This chain uses TRBV30 with TRBJ2-1, with D unclear. Trimming pared 4 bases from V and 0 bases from J, leaving 7 bases between. Germline V gene lookup returns CDR1 GTSNPN and CDR2 SVGIG (reference sequence). The CDR3 length is 13 residues. Written as DNA, the CDR3 is TGTGCCTGGACGTCGGGCTCCTACAATGAGCAGTTCTTC. Its protein is CAWTSGSYNEQFF.

The rearrangement joins TRBV28 to TRBJ2-3; 9 bases are shared with TRBD1. There are 15 residues in the CDR3. The V segment lost 0 bases and the J segment 3 bases; nucleotides outside the gene matches: 1. Germline CDR1 and CDR2: MDHEN and SYDVKM. The CDR3 loop is CASSLWGTGTDTQYF. The DNA for the CDR3 is TGTGCCAGCAGTTTATGGGGGACAGGGACAGATACGCAGTATTTT.

The CDR3: CASSHYVRGTDTQYF. The CDR3 nucleotides read TGTGCCAGCAGTCATTATGTGAGGGGCACAGATACGCAGTATTTT. The chain is built from TRBV27 and TRBJ2-3; D possibly corresponds to TRBD2 (5 bases). Germline V gives CDR1 MNHEY, CDR2 SMNVEV (reference sequence). CDR3 size: 15 residues. Trimming shortened V by 5 bases and J by 1 base, and 13 bases separated the two germline ends.

The chain links TRBV30 to TRBJ2-7; the D is unclear. This CDR3 has 14 amino acids. The V gene lost 4 bases and the J gene lost 2 bases, with 15 bases spanning the gap. In germline, CDR1 is GTSNPN, CDR2 SVGIG (reference sequence). The CDR3 DNA sequence: TGTGCCTGGATTCGAGATGGGCTTCCCTACGAGCAGTACTTC. Translation gives CAWIRDGLPYEQYF.

The CDR3 bases are TGTGCCAGCAGCTTAGGCCCACGGGACAGGGGTCGGAATGGCTACACCTTC. It codes for CASSLGPRDRGRNGYTF. The rearrangement uses TRBV7-8 and TRBJ1-2; 10 positions agree with TRBD1. The junction had 11 bases not matched to a gene; V was cut back by 1 base and J by 6 bases. There are 17 residues in the CDR3. The germline V gene has CDR1 SGHVS and CDR2 FQNEAQ.

V usage is TRBV15 and J usage is TRBJ2-3; possibly TRBD2 for D (6 bases). Per germline, CDR1 LNHNV and CDR2 YYDKDF (reference sequence). V lost 1 base to trimming and J lost 5 bases, with 13 bases between them. The CDR3 is 15 residues long. CDR3 DNA sequence: TGTGCCACCAGCAGAGTTACTAGCTCTAGAGATACGCAGTATTTT. Its protein product is CATSRVTSSRDTQYF.

The CDR3 region has the DNA TGCAGCGTACGGACAGGGGAATGGCATGGCTACACCTTC. Its translation: CSVRTGEWHGYTF. The V gene is TRBV29-1, the J gene TRBJ1-2; 9 bases align to TRBD1. Germline V lookup: CDR1 SQVTM, CDR2 ANQGSEA. J was trimmed by 6 bases and V by 6 bases; bases with no gene match: 8. The CDR3 is 13 amino acids.

The chain combines TRBV5-4 with TRBJ2-1; perhaps TRBD2 as D (5 bases). V lost 0 bases, J lost 3 bases, and 10 bases lay in between. This CDR3 region has 15 residues. CDR1 SGHNT and CDR2 YYREEE come from the germline V gene (reference sequence). CDR3: CASSLGGALYNEQFF. CDR3 in DNA: TGTGCCAGCAGCTTGGGGGGAGCCCTCTACAATGAGCAGTTCTTC.

V usage is TRBV18 and J usage is TRBJ2-5, with 11 bases lining up with TRBD2. The V gene end was trimmed by 3 bases and the J gene end by 5 bases; junction bases not matched to a gene: 14. The CDR3 contains 18 residues. CDR1 and CDR2 from the germline V gene are KGHSH and LQKENI. CDR3 amino acids: CASSPLPPTSGATETQYF. As DNA, the CDR3 is TGTGCCAGCTCACCCCTCCCCCCGACTAGCGGGGCGACCGAGACCCAGTACTTC.

The gene calls are TRBV18 and TRBJ2-3; D unclear. CDR3 length equals 14 residues. CDR1 is KGHSH, CDR2 LQKENI, per germline. V was clipped by 3 bases and J by 4 bases, with 11 bases between them. The chain's CDR3 is CASSPLGDPDTQYF. Written as DNA, the CDR3 is TGTGCCAGCTCACCTCTCGGAGACCCAGATACGCAGTATTTT.

The rearrangement joins TRBV13 to TRBJ1-1, with D possibly being TRBD1 (6 bases). The CDR3 length is 16 residues. Germline V gene sequence: CDR1 PRHDT, CDR2 FYEKMQ (reference sequence). The germline V and J ends were trimmed by 0 bases and 5 bases, with 16 bases remaining between them. The chain's CDR3 is CASSLGRPRGKTEAFF. The CDR3 bases are TGTGCCAGCAGCTTAGGTAGGCCGAGGGGGAAGACTGAAGCTTTCTTT.

This chain joins TRBV19 and TRBJ1-2; D is undetermined. This CDR3 has 14 amino acids. Per the germline V gene, CDR1 is LNHDA and CDR2 is SQIVND (reference sequence). V shed 2 bases and J shed 6 bases, with 13 bases lying between them. DNA of the CDR3: TGTGCCAGTAGTATATTTGGGAGCGGGGATGGCTACACCTTC. This sequence encodes CASSIFGSGDGYTF.

V and J are TRBV7-2 and TRBJ2-7; D is uncertain. Germline values: CDR1 SGHTA, CDR2 FQGNSA. Trimming took off 5 bases at V and 0 bases at J, with 14 bases between the two ends. CDR3 length: 15 amino acids. The CDR3 nucleotides read TGTGCCAGCAGCAGAGAACTATCTTTCTCCTACGAGCAGTACTTC. Its protein is CASSRELSFSYEQYF.

The V and J genes are TRBV6-1 and TRBJ1-2; possible D gene TRBD1, 5 bases. CDR1 is MNHNS, CDR2 SASEGT, per germline. V lost 8 bases and J lost 6, with 19 bases in between. The CDR3 is 14 amino acids. The CDR3 coding sequence is TGTGCCAGCTGGCGGGAATGGACACCCAATGGCTACACCTTC. Amino acid sequence: CASWREWTPNGYTF.

The chain uses TRBV6-1 and TRBJ2-6, with D hard to call. V was shortened by 0 bases and J by 16 bases, with 13 bases between the two germline ends. Per germline, CDR1 MNHNS and CDR2 SASEGT. This CDR3 has 13 amino acids. The CDR3 nucleotides read TGTGCCAGCAGTGAAGCGCAAAGATCGACTCTGACTTTC. Encoded protein: CASSEAQRSTLTF.